One and the same sample provided the 24 T cell receptor beta chains below, sequenced in a study of cytomegalovirus exposure and HLA in healthy donors. The PCR employed 60 Vbeta primers together with 13 Jbeta primers. Repertoires were generated with immunoSEQ multiplex PCR, while TCRdb's copy carries only in-frame clones and drops some. This table holds fewer than 250,000 clones, 65% to 85% found once. Material for sequencing was PBMCs. The receptor source for this set is a young woman in good health and CMV-seronegative.

The genes are TRBV4-3 and TRBJ2-3, with 10 bases matching TRBD2. The CDR3 is 16 amino acids. CDR1 and CDR2 from the germline V gene are LGHNA and YSLEER. With V trimmed by 1 base and J by 5 bases, 6 bases remained unmatched. CDR3 DNA: TGCGCCAGCAGCCAAGTTAGTCTAGCGGGAGTAGATACGCAGTATTTT. Encoded protein: CASSQVSLAGVDTQYF.

The rearrangement links TRBV16 to TRBJ1-1; perhaps TRBD1 as D (6 bases). The germline gives CDR1 KGHSY, CDR2 FQNENV. V was clipped by 6 bases and J by 2 bases, with 13 bases between them. This CDR3 is built from 14 residues. CDR3 in DNA: TGTGCCAGCAGTAACAGGGCCCGAAACACTGAAGCTTTCTTT. This encodes CASSNRARNTEAFF.

The chain recombines TRBV25-1 with TRBJ2-6; 7 nucleotides agree with TRBD1. CDR1 and CDR2 (germline): MGHDK, SYGVNS. This CDR3 has 17 amino acids. V lost 10 bases, J lost 0 bases, and 12 bases stayed unmatched. CDR3 in DNA: TGTGCCAACAGCCCCCGACAGGGCAACTCTGGGGCCAACGTCCTGACTTTC. Encoded protein: CANSPRQGNSGANVLTF.

V and J are TRBV11-1 and TRBJ2-7; the match to TRBD1 covers 9 bases. The CDR3 is 14 amino acids. V lost 4 bases and J lost 2; bases outside the gene matches: 3. Germline V gene lookup returns CDR1 SGHAT and CDR2 FQDESV (reference sequence). The CDR3 coding sequence is TGTGCCAGCAGCTCCCGGGACAGGGCCTACGAGCAGTACTTC. It specifies CASSSRDRAYEQYF. The complete variable domain, with remaining parts taken from reference TRBV11-1 and TRBJ2-7, reads EAEVAQSPRYKITEKSQAVAFWCDPISGHATLYWYRQILGQGPELLVQFQDESVVDDSQLPKDRFSAERLKGVDSTLKIQPAELGDSAMYLCASSSRDRAYEQYFGPGTRLTVT.

On this clone itself: Germline is not matched at one junction end, which may reflect a read error. The gene calls are TRBV4-1 and TRBJ2-5, with D possibly matching TRBD1 (5 bases). CDR1 is MGHRA, CDR2 YSYEKL, per germline. The CDR3 runs 13 residues. CDR3 coding DNA: TGCGCCAGCGCAAGGGGCCCCCAAGAGGCCCAGTACTTC. It codes for CASARGPQEAQYF.

Of note for this clone: The same CDR3 arises from other DNA sequences in this sample as well. The chain carries TRBV9 and TRBJ2-5, with TRBD2 matching 10 bases. Germline loops: CDR1 SGDLS, CDR2 YYNGEE. The CDR3 runs to 14 residues. V was clipped by 2 bases and J by 3 bases; unmatched bases: 1. The CDR3: CASSVSGREETQYF. The CDR3 nucleotides read TGTGCCAGCAGCGTCAGCGGGAGGGAAGAGACCCAGTACTTC.

CDR3 DNA sequence: TGTGCCAGCAGCGTAGGGACAGGGATAAATGAGCAGTTCTTC. Its protein product is CASSVGTGINEQFF. This chain links TRBV9 with TRBJ2-1, with TRBD1 identical over 8 bases. This CDR3 comprises 14 residues. Trimming removed 0 bases from V and 7 bases from J; junction bases left unmatched: 3. CDR1 SGDLS and CDR2 YYNGEE come from the germline V gene.

The chain's CDR3 is CASSSRAGGYEQYF. In DNA form, the CDR3 reads TGTGCCAGTAGTTCCCGAGCGGGGGGATACGAGCAGTACTTC. J is TRBJ2-7 and V is TRBV19; TRBD2 aligns across 9 bases. V lost 5 bases to trimming and J lost 4 bases; unmatched junction nucleotides: 6. This CDR3 comprises 14 residues. Germline V gene sequence: CDR1 LNHDA, CDR2 SQIVND (reference sequence).

This chain links TRBV30 with TRBJ2-7; 9 bases line up with TRBD2. The V and J ends lost 5 bases and 1 base, in that order; junction bases with no gene match: 0. The CDR3 runs to 12 residues. Germline V lookup: CDR1 GTSNPN, CDR2 SVGIG (reference sequence). CDR3 nucleotide sequence: TGTGCCTGGGGACTAGCGTCCTACGAGCAGTACTTC. This translates into CAWGLASYEQYF.

The J gene is TRBJ2-1, the V gene TRBV19; weak D call: TRBD2 (6 bases). Trimming left V 8 bases short and J 7 bases short, with 21 bases between. This CDR3 region has 15 residues. The germline V gene has CDR1 LNHDA and CDR2 SQIVND (reference sequence). This CDR3 is CASGPGSGFDNEQFF. The CDR3 bases are TGTGCCAGTGGCCCAGGGAGCGGGTTTGATAATGAGCAGTTCTTC.

This clone was seen a handful of times. The V and J genes are TRBV5-1 and TRBJ2-5; perhaps TRBD2 as D (5 bases). V gave up 2 bases and J gave up 5 bases, with 16 bases separating them. Germline CDR1 reads SGHRS; CDR2 reads YFSETQ. The CDR3 has 15 amino acids. The CDR3 DNA reads as TGCGCCAGCAGCTTCTCGGGAAATCCCGACGAGACCCAGTACTTC. Protein sequence: CASSFSGNPDETQYF.

This clone was detected a few times. V and J are TRBV5-1 and TRBJ1-6, with a possible D match to TRBD1 (5 bases). V was trimmed by 4 bases and J by 7 bases, leaving 18 bases between them. CDR3 length: 16 residues. Looked up from germline, CDR1 is SGHRS and CDR2 is YFSETQ. The CDR3 reads CASSREGWGPNSPLHF. CDR3 nucleotides: TGCGCCAGCAGCCGGGAGGGCTGGGGCCCAAATTCACCCCTCCACTTT. Using reference TRBV5-1 and TRBJ1-6 for the parts outside the CDR3, the full variable domain is KAGVTQTPRYLIKTRGQQVTLSCSPISGHRSVSWYQQTPGQGLQFLFEYFSETQRNKGNFPGRFSGRQFSNSRSEMNVSTLELGDSALYLCASSREGWGPNSPLHFGNGTRLTVT.

A few counts support this clone. The V gene is TRBV4-1, the J gene TRBJ2-3, with D perhaps matching TRBD2 (6 bases). The V gene's germline CDR1 is MGHRA and CDR2 YSYEKL. The V end lost 1 base, the J end lost 3 bases, and 23 bases lay between the germline ends. CDR3 length equals 19 residues. The CDR3 nucleotides are TGCGCCAGCAGCCAAGGGGCTGCGGGCGGGGCACTAGAAACAGATACGCAGTATTTT. This codes for CASSQGAAGGALETDTQYF.

This clone has only one observation. The chain joins TRBV30 to TRBJ1-2, with D maybe TRBD1 (6 bases). The CDR3 extends over 13 amino acids. CDR1 is GTSNPN, CDR2 SVGIG, per germline (reference sequence). V was shortened by 4 bases and J by 2 bases, with 11 bases between the two germline ends. As DNA, the CDR3 is TGTGCCTGGAATGACAGGAACAACTATGGCTACACCTTC. Its protein product is CAWNDRNNYGYTF.

This sequence joins TRBV6-5 and TRBJ1-1; D unclear. This CDR3 spans 14 amino acids. The V end lost 2 bases, the J end lost 1 base, and 8 bases lay between the germline ends. CDR1 and CDR2 (germline): MNHEY, SVGAGI. CDR3 nucleotides: TGTGCCAGCAGTTACAGGCGGGCGAACACTGAAGCTTTCTTT. The encoded protein is CASSYRRANTEAFF.

The V and J genes are TRBV6-4 and TRBJ1-2, with a weak D call TRBD1 (6 bases). This CDR3 spans 13 amino acids. The ends were cut back, 0 bases at V and 4 bases at J, with 6 bases in the middle. Germline assignment: CDR1 MRHNA and CDR2 SNTAGT. The CDR3 spells CASSDSTGYGYTF. In DNA form, the CDR3 reads TGTGCCAGCAGTGACTCGACAGGCTATGGCTACACCTTC.

A single count supports this clone. This sequence joins TRBV4-2 and TRBJ2-3; no definite D call. Looked up from germline, CDR1 is LGHNA and CDR2 is YNFKEQ. V lost 0 bases and J 0 bases, leaving 7 bases between the germline ends. The CDR3 extends over 15 amino acids. The CDR3 coding sequence is TGTGCCAGCAGCCAAGAGGCCTTAAGCACAGATACGCAGTATTTT. Its protein is CASSQEALSTDTQYF.

This clone was observed a single time. The J gene is TRBJ1-6, the V gene TRBV5-5, with D possibly matching TRBD1 (5 bases). CDR3 length equals 16 residues. Germline V gene sequence: CDR1 SGHKS, CDR2 YYEKEE (reference sequence). V was shortened by 5 bases and J by 9 bases, with 21 bases between the two germline ends. CDR3 bases: TGTGCCAGCAGTGGGGCCGGGGGTAGATTTAGTTCACCCCTCCACTTT. It specifies CASSGAGGRFSSPLHF.

The CDR3 bases are TGTGCCAGCAGTTACCTGAGGGAGACGTCCTACAATGAGCAGTTCTTC. Translated: CASSYLRETSYNEQFF. The chain carries TRBV6-5 and TRBJ2-1, with a possible D match to TRBD2 (5 bases). Trimming left V 2 bases short and J 1 base short, with 12 bases between. CDR1 is MNHEY, CDR2 SVGAGI, per germline. This CDR3 has 16 amino acids.

The chain recombines TRBV7-9 with TRBJ1-1, with 12 bases aligning to TRBD1. The junction had 11 bases not matched to a gene; V was cut back by 1 base and J by 5 bases. The CDR3 contains 18 residues. The germline CDR1 and CDR2 sequences are SEHNR and FQNEAQ (reference sequence). This CDR3 is CASSLGLGTGGLGTEAFF. The CDR3 DNA follows: TGTGCCAGCAGCTTAGGGCTCGGGACAGGGGGCCTTGGGACTGAAGCTTTCTTT.

In its sample, this clone was seen once. The chain carries TRBV7-2 and TRBJ2-7; 9 positions agree with TRBD1. Unmatched junction bases numbered 10, after V lost 2 bases and J lost 2 bases. This CDR3 is built from 17 residues. Germline V CDR1 and CDR2: SGHTA, FQGNSA. CDR3 sequence reads: CASSLPRTGEGTYEQYF. CDR3 DNA sequence: TGTGCCAGCAGCTTACCTAGGACAGGGGAAGGGACCTACGAGCAGTACTTC.

This sequence joins TRBV5-4 and TRBJ2-7, with TRBD2 matching over 12 bases. J lost 3 bases, V lost 0 bases, and 4 bases had no gene match. The germline V gene encodes CDR1 SGHNT and CDR2 YYREEE (reference sequence). CDR3 length: 16 residues. Here the CDR3 reads CASSLATSGGIYEQYF. Written as DNA, the CDR3 is TGTGCCAGCAGCTTGGCTACTAGCGGGGGGATCTACGAGCAGTACTTC.

This chain connects TRBV27 to TRBJ2-7; a weak D match, TRBD1 (6 bases). The V gene lost 5 bases and the J gene lost 0 bases, with 14 bases spanning the gap. This CDR3 has 15 residues. Germline V CDR1 and CDR2: MNHEY, SMNVEV (reference sequence). Written as DNA, the CDR3 is TGTGCCAGCAGTAATCTTCAGGGGTTCTCCTACGAGCAGTACTTC. Amino acids: CASSNLQGFSYEQYF.

The chain employs TRBV5-1 and TRBJ1-2; D possibly corresponds to TRBD1 (5 bases). CDR1 is SGHRS, CDR2 YFSETQ, per germline. The ends were cut back, 4 bases at V and 3 bases at J, with 16 bases in the middle. The CDR3 is 15 amino acids. The CDR3 loop reads CASSPREAGHYGYTF. The DNA for the CDR3 is TGCGCCAGCAGCCCCCGTGAGGCGGGGCACTATGGCTACACCTTC.